Each of the 27 T cell receptor beta chains below was sequenced from the same sample in a study of CD8 T cells in ankylosing spondylitis. TCRdb recomputed calls from the 5' RACE reads with MiXCR, one row per CDR3 protein. The table has under 30,000 distinct CDR3 sequences, 10% to 15% seen once. The sequencing input was blood. Source of these receptors: a male donor with ankylosing spondylitis or in good health (not recorded which).

The CDR3 protein is CSVREGSNNEQFF. The CDR3 DNA reads as TGCAGCGTTCGCGAGGGTAGTAACAATGAGCAGTTCTTC. This chain uses TRBV29-1 with TRBJ2-1, with D maybe TRBD2 (5 bases). CDR1 and CDR2 from the germline V gene are SQVTM and ANQGSEA. The CDR3 totals 13 residues. V was clipped by 5 bases and J by 5 bases, with 13 bases between them.

The rearrangement uses TRBV20-1 and TRBJ2-1; 8 bases line up with TRBD1. The CDR3 sequence is 14 residues long. With 4 bases clipped from V and 4 bases from J, the junction kept 6 bases outside the gene matches. Germline V CDR1 and CDR2: DFQATT, SNEGSKA (reference sequence). The CDR3: CSATRGLFYNEQFF. The DNA for the CDR3 is TGCAGTGCTACCAGGGGGCTGTTTTACAATGAGCAGTTCTTC.

This clonotype was detected ten times or more. The CDR3 is CASSSPYPQYF. The CDR3 DNA reads as TGTGCCAGCAGTTCCCCTTATCCGCAGTATTTT. This chain links TRBV28 with TRBJ2-3; D uncertain. Germline V CDR1 and CDR2: MDHEN, SYDVKM. The length of the CDR3 is 11 residues. Trimming pared 4 bases from V and 10 bases from J, leaving 9 bases between.

This clonotype was observed at least ten times. The chain is built from TRBV20-1 and TRBJ1-5; perhaps TRBD1 as D (5 bases). Looked up from germline, CDR1 is DFQATT and CDR2 is SNEGSKA (reference sequence). V dropped 4 bases and J dropped 0 bases, with 16 bases sitting between them. The CDR3 totals 16 residues. The CDR3 spells CSATPPRAGSNQPQHF. The CDR3 region has the DNA TGCAGTGCTACCCCCCCCAGGGCGGGTAGCAATCAGCCCCAGCATTTT.

The chain is built from TRBV4-2 and TRBJ2-3, with TRBD2 identical over 10 bases. Germline V CDR1 and CDR2: LGHNA, YNFKEQ. The V segment lost 0 bases and the J segment 3 bases; nucleotides outside the gene matches: 15. This CDR3 contains 20 residues. The CDR3 DNA follows: TGTGCCAGCAGCCAAGATGCCGGACTAGCGGAAGATAGGGCGACAGATACGCAGTATTTT. As protein: CASSQDAGLAEDRATDTQYF.

A few counts support this clonotype. V and J are TRBV28 and TRBJ2-5; 8 bases map to TRBD1. V shed 6 bases, J shed 2 bases, and the junction held 11 bases outside the gene matches. The CDR3 extends over 16 amino acids. Germline CDR1 and CDR2: MDHEN and SYDVKM. The CDR3, as DNA: TGTGCCAGCAGCTTCGATCCCCGGGACAGGCAAGAGACCCAGTACTTC. Translated, it gives CASSFDPRDRQETQYF. Looking up the rest from reference TRBV28 and TRBJ2-5 gives the full variable domain: DVKVTQSSRYLVKRTGEKVFLECVQDMDHENMFWYRQDPGLGLRLIYFSYDVKMKEKGDIPEGYSVSREKKERFSLILESASTNQTSMYLCASSFDPRDRQETQYFGPGTRLLVL.

This clonotype has just a few counts. V is TRBV28 and J is TRBJ2-3; D might be TRBD2 (5 bases). Germline-derived CDR1 and CDR2 are MDHEN and SYDVKM. The CDR3 length is 15 residues. The V end lost 6 bases, the J end lost 1 base, and 14 bases lay between the germline ends. CDR3 sequence (DNA): TGTGCCAGCAGGTCGAGCGGCCCTGGCACAGATACGCAGTATTTT. It is translated as CASRSSGPGTDTQYF.

This clonotype was observed at least ten times. The chain has TRBV12-3 or TRBV12-4 and TRBJ2-7; 7 positions match TRBD2. With V trimmed by 4 bases and J by 0 bases, 3 bases remained unmatched. The CDR3 has 14 amino acids. The CDR3 coding sequence is TGTGCCAGCAGTTATGGCGGGAGCTCCTACGAGCAGTACTTC. Protein: CASSYGGSSYEQYF.

In its sample, this clonotype was seen a few times. V and J are TRBV12-3 or TRBV12-4 and TRBJ2-7; TRBD2 agrees at 8 bases. With 6 bases clipped from V and 3 bases from J, the junction kept 7 bases outside the gene matches. The CDR3 spans 14 residues. The CDR3 coding sequence is TGTGCCAGCAGCGTAGCGGGGAGAAGCTACGAGCAGTACTTC. Translated, it gives CASSVAGRSYEQYF.

This clonotype was counted ten times or more. This rearrangement joins TRBV15 to TRBJ2-2, with D tentatively TRBD1 (6 bases). Trimming shortened V by 0 bases and J by 7 bases, and 9 bases separated the two germline ends. The CDR3 consists of 14 residues. Germline lookup yields CDR1 LNHNV and CDR2 YYDKDF (reference sequence). The CDR3 region has the DNA TGTGCCACCAGCAGAGACAGGGGAATCGGGGAGCTGTTTTTT. Amino acids: CATSRDRGIGELFF.

The chain uses TRBV10-3 and TRBJ2-5; no reliable D call. This CDR3 has 14 amino acids. Trimming removed 3 bases at V and 1 base at J, with 9 bases between. The germline CDR1 and CDR2 sequences are ENHRY and SYGVKD. CDR3 DNA sequence: TGTGCCATCAGTGAAGCTAGTGCCCAAGAGACCCAGTACTTC. This gives the protein CAISEASAQETQYF.

This CDR3 is CASSAGTAYQETQYF. CDR3 in DNA: TGTGCCAGCAGCGCCGGAACTGCGTACCAAGAGACCCAGTACTTC. The chain recombines TRBV12-3 or TRBV12-4 with TRBJ2-5; D is undetermined. CDR3 size: 15 residues. Trimming took off 6 bases at V and 0 bases at J, with 14 bases between the two ends.

This clonotype was seen once. The rearrangement joins TRBV10-3 to TRBJ2-2; no clear D gene. The CDR3 runs 14 residues. The germline gives CDR1 ENHRY, CDR2 SYGVKD. With 2 bases removed from V and 5 bases from J, the gap between germline ends came to 9 bases. DNA of the CDR3: TGTGCCATCAGTGAGAGCACACAGACCGGGGAGCTGTTTTTT. Its translation: CAISESTQTGELFF.

This clonotype was seen many times. The chain couples TRBV4-3 to TRBJ2-2; possibly TRBD1 for D (6 bases). V was trimmed by 0 bases and J by 4 bases, leaving 6 bases between them. Germline loops: CDR1 LGHNA, CDR2 YSLEER. This CDR3 has 14 amino acids. The DNA of the CDR3 is TGCGCCAGCAGCCAAGAGGGGGCCACCGGGGAGCTGTTTTTT. Translating gives CASSQEGATGELFF.

This chain joins TRBV5-1 and TRBJ2-2; 7 bases are a match to TRBD2. The V gene end was trimmed by 1 base and the J gene end by 3 bases; junction bases not matched to a gene: 3. This CDR3 has 15 residues. Germline assignment: CDR1 SGHRS and CDR2 YFSETQ. Written as DNA, the CDR3 is TGCGCCAGCAGCTTGCCTAGCGGAGACACCGGGGAGCTGTTTTTT. Translating gives CASSLPSGDTGELFF.

At least ten counts were recorded for this clonotype. The chain joins TRBV20-1 to TRBJ1-4, with a tentative D call TRBD1 (5 bases). The V gene lost 3 bases and the J gene lost 3 bases, with 14 bases spanning the gap. Germline CDR1 reads DFQATT; CDR2 reads SNEGSKA (reference sequence). The CDR3 loop spans 15 amino acids. The DNA for the CDR3 is TGCAGTGCTAGGGGCAGGGCGCCTGCTAATGAAAAACTGTTTTTT. Residues: CSARGRAPANEKLFF.

The V and J genes are TRBV20-1 and TRBJ2-1; the D is unclear. The CDR3 length is 11 residues. Germline V gene sequence: CDR1 DFQATT, CDR2 SNEGSKA (reference sequence). The CDR3 loop is CSGWGYNEQFF. The CDR3 nucleotides are TGCAGCGGCTGGGGCTACAATGAGCAGTTCTTC.

This clonotype was counted between two and nine times. J is TRBJ2-1 and V is TRBV5-1, with 9 bases identical to TRBD1. The junction had 3 bases not matched to a gene; V was cut back by 2 bases and J by 6 bases. The germline CDR1 and CDR2 sequences are SGHRS and YFSETQ. This CDR3 region has 14 residues. The CDR3: CASSFGGQGNEQFF. The CDR3 nucleotides read TGCGCCAGCAGCTTTGGGGGACAGGGCAATGAGCAGTTCTTC. Combining the CDR3 with reference TRBV5-1 and TRBJ2-1 gives the whole variable domain KAGVTQTPRYLIKTRGQQVTLSCSPISGHRSVSWYQQTPGQGLQFLFEYFSETQRNKGNFPGRFSGRQFSNSRSEMNVSTLELGDSALYLCASSFGGQGNEQFFGPGTRLTVL.

In this sample, this clonotype turned up a few times. The V gene is TRBV7-2, the J gene TRBJ2-2; 8 positions match TRBD2. The CDR3 covers 14 residues. The V segment lost 5 bases and the J segment 5 bases; nucleotides outside the gene matches: 4. Looked up from germline, CDR1 is SGHTA and CDR2 is FQGNSA. CDR3 in DNA: TGTGCCAGCAGCGTTAGCGGGAAAACCGGGGAGCTGTTTTTT. Amino acids: CASSVSGKTGELFF.

The chain is built from TRBV25-1 and TRBJ2-1; D gene ambiguous. The CDR3 is 10 amino acids. With 8 bases removed from V and 7 bases from J, the gap between germline ends came to 6 bases. CDR1 is MGHDK and CDR2 is SYGVNS in the germline V gene. The CDR3 region has the DNA TGTGCCAGCGGGTGGAATGAGCAGTTCTTC. As protein: CASGWNEQFF.

The chain carries TRBV2 and TRBJ2-1; 7 bases map to TRBD1. V trimming: 1 base; J trimming: 2 bases; junction bases outside the gene matches: 2. Germline CDR1 SNHLY, CDR2 FYNNEI. This CDR3 has 15 residues. CDR3 bases: TGTGCCAGCAGTGAAGAGGGGACAGCCTACAATGAGCAGTTCTTC. Protein product: CASSEEGTAYNEQFF.

CDR3 in DNA: TGTGCCAGCAGCCCAGGAGGAACAGGGGGCACCAAAAACATTCAGTACTTC. Protein sequence: CASSPGGTGGTKNIQYF. The rearrangement uses TRBV14 and TRBJ2-4, with TRBD1 matching over 9 bases. This CDR3 is 17 amino acids long. The germline CDR1 and CDR2 sequences are SGHDN and FVKESK. With 4 bases clipped from V and 2 bases from J, the junction kept 9 bases outside the gene matches.

This clonotype was found many times. The rearrangement uses TRBV28 and TRBJ1-4; 10 positions match TRBD1. This CDR3 has 19 amino acids. In germline, CDR1 is MDHEN, CDR2 SYDVKM. J was trimmed by 7 bases and V by 5 bases; bases with no gene match: 19. CDR3 loop: CASSGAGTGALGYPEKLFF. In DNA form, the CDR3 reads TGTGCCAGCAGTGGAGCCGGGACAGGGGCCTTGGGGTACCCTGAAAAACTGTTTTTT.

This clonotype appeared many times. The chain couples TRBV15 to TRBJ2-1; tentatively, D is TRBD1 (5 bases). With 0 bases removed from V and 4 bases from J, the gap between germline ends came to 7 bases. Germline CDR1 reads LNHNV; CDR2 reads YYDKDF (reference sequence). The CDR3 consists of 14 residues. The CDR3 loop reads CATSRDRAYNEQFF. Written as DNA, the CDR3 is TGTGCCACCAGCAGAGACAGGGCTTACAATGAGCAGTTCTTC.

The chain employs TRBV7-9 and TRBJ2-2; 8 bases are shared with TRBD1. J was trimmed by 3 bases and V by 6 bases; bases with no gene match: 6. Germline assignment: CDR1 SEHNR and CDR2 FQNEAQ (reference sequence). The CDR3 runs to 15 residues. CDR3 loop: CASRQDRGDTGELFF. CDR3 in DNA: TGTGCCAGCAGACAAGACAGGGGAGACACCGGGGAGCTGTTTTTT.

This clonotype was seen repeatedly, ten times or more. This rearrangement joins TRBV6-5 to TRBJ2-2; D call uncertain. Trimming took 0 bases from V and 3 from J, leaving 5 bases between them. From germline, CDR1 is MNHEY and CDR2 SVGAGI. This CDR3 has 14 residues. The CDR3 spells CASSYSRYTGELFF. CDR3 coding DNA: TGTGCCAGCAGTTACTCCCGGTACACCGGGGAGCTGTTTTTT.

The rearrangement joins TRBV27 to TRBJ2-1; 10 bases line up with TRBD1. Germline CDR1 and CDR2: MNHEY and SMNVEV (reference sequence). Trimming removed 8 bases from V and 9 bases from J; junction bases left unmatched: 10. CDR3 length: 14 residues. The CDR3 DNA is TGTGCCAGCGCCCGGGACAGGGGTTTTAGTGAGCAGTTCTTC. The encoded protein is CASARDRGFSEQFF.